This TCR beta chain is drawn from a study of identical twins. This clonotype has just a few counts. The antigen is unknown. There were only healthy Caucasians among the donors. Trimming took off 2 bases at V and 4 bases at J, with 12 bases between the two ends. CDR3 size: 15 residues. After template switching added a universal primer site, the resulting cDNA carried unique molecular identifiers. TCRdb re-called the 5' RACE reads through MiXCR, storing one row per CDR3 protein. Of about 720,000 distinct CDR3 sequences detected, roughly 18% appear once; the ten largest clones hold about an eighth. The study, taken as a whole, reports: Conclusions came from cross-sectional statistical analysis, not from following the same donors.

These data were also filed under a second study, of T cells expressing NK-cell markers. That investigation notes: In a group of roughly 6 donors, dominant NKG2C+ clonotypes represented about 1.0-7.5% of CD8+ T cells.

The chain combines TRBV12-3 or TRBV12-4 with TRBJ2-1, with a tentative D call TRBD2 (6 bases). The TCR originated in a woman under 30 in good health. The sample was PBMCs. CDR3 nucleotides: TGTGCCAGCAGTTTACATAGCGGAGCTTACAATGAGCAGTTCTTC. It is translated as CASSLHSGAYNEQFF.